This passage covers 29 T cell receptor beta chains from one sample sequenced in a study of blood T cell repertoires in COVID-19. Using immunoSEQ multiplex PCR, the repertoire was profiled, and TCRdb retains in-frame clones only, with some absent. This sample has roughly 140,000 clones, with about 90% found just once. Sequencing was done on a sample of peripheral blood. The receptors come from a woman at least 80 years old with acute or convalescent COVID-19.

The V and J genes are TRBV5-1 and TRBJ1-6; D is uncertain. Per germline, CDR1 SGHRS and CDR2 YFSETQ. V lost 0 bases, J lost 6 bases, and 10 bases lay in between. The CDR3 consists of 15 residues. The CDR3 spells CASSLGGVTNSPLHF. In DNA form, the CDR3 reads TGCGCCAGCAGCTTGGGCGGGGTGACTAATTCACCCCTCCACTTT.

J is TRBJ2-1 and V is TRBV6-5; 7 bases agree with TRBD2. With V trimmed by 5 bases and J by 7 bases, 11 bases remained unmatched. Germline V gives CDR1 MNHEY, CDR2 SVGAGI. This CDR3 region has 15 residues. The CDR3 DNA reads as TGTGCCAGCAGTCCCGTAGGGAGGGTAAGAAATGAGCAGTTCTTC. This codes for CASSPVGRVRNEQFF.

This chain connects TRBV6-4 to TRBJ1-5; D is perhaps TRBD1 (5 bases). The V gene lost 5 bases and the J gene lost 7 bases, with 12 bases spanning the gap. The germline V gene encodes CDR1 MRHNA and CDR2 SNTAGT. The CDR3 loop spans 13 amino acids. The CDR3, as DNA: TGTGCCAGCAGTAGGGACTTGGGGCAGCCCCAGCATTTT. Protein sequence: CASSRDLGQPQHF.

The chain recombines TRBV11-2 with TRBJ2-1, with a weak D call TRBD1 (6 bases). CDR3 length: 12 residues. Germline CDR1 reads SGHAT; CDR2 reads FQNNGV. V was trimmed by 5 bases and J by 9 bases, leaving 11 bases between them. For the CDR3, the DNA is TGTGCCAGCAGCATACAGGGTGGTGAGCAGTTCTTC. Translated: CASSIQGGEQFF. Looking up the rest from reference TRBV11-2 and TRBJ2-1 gives the full variable domain: EAGVAQSPRYKIIEKRQSVAFWCNPISGHATLYWYQQILGQGPKLLIQFQNNGVVDDSQLPKDRFSAERLKGVDSTLKIQPAKLEDSAVYLCASSIQGGEQFFGPGTRLTVL.

The V gene is TRBV18, the J gene TRBJ1-3; weak D call: TRBD1 (5 bases). The germline gives CDR1 KGHSH, CDR2 LQKENI. With 3 bases removed from V and 5 bases from J, the gap between germline ends came to 14 bases. There are 15 residues in the CDR3. The CDR3 DNA sequence: TGTGCCAGCTCACCGGGACTCGGGCGGAGAAACACCATATATTTT. Protein sequence: CASSPGLGRRNTIYF.

The chain employs TRBV6-5 and TRBJ2-7; 7 bases agree with TRBD1. Germline V gene lookup returns CDR1 MNHEY and CDR2 SVGAGI. This CDR3 is built from 15 residues. The trim removed 6 bases at V and 2 bases at J, leaving 10 bases unmatched. The CDR3 nucleotides read TGTGCCAGCAGACCGGGGACGGGACAGCCCTACGAGCAGTACTTC. It specifies CASRPGTGQPYEQYF.

The rearrangement joins TRBV18 to TRBJ2-5, with D perhaps TRBD2 (6 bases). The CDR3 is made up of 15 amino acids. V was pared by 0 bases and J by 1 base, with 9 bases between. CDR1 and CDR2 from the germline V gene are KGHSH and LQKENI. The CDR3 spells CASSPPGGVQETQYF. The CDR3 coding sequence is TGTGCCAGCTCACCACCGGGCGGGGTCCAAGAGACCCAGTACTTC.

The chain uses TRBV5-1 and TRBJ2-7; D is undetermined. The CDR3 extends over 13 amino acids. The V and J ends lost 0 bases and 0 bases respectively, with 4 bases between them. Germline lookup yields CDR1 SGHRS and CDR2 YFSETQ. The CDR3 DNA follows: TGCGCCAGCAGCTTGGTTCTCTCCTACGAGCAGTACTTC. This translates into CASSLVLSYEQYF.

The chain links TRBV11-2 to TRBJ1-1; D is possibly TRBD1 (5 bases). Trimming left V 5 bases short and J 1 base short, with 8 bases between. The length of the CDR3 is 13 residues. Germline loops: CDR1 SGHAT, CDR2 FQNNGV. The DNA for the CDR3 is TGTGCCAGCAGCCAAGACAGGAACACTGAAGCTTTCTTT. This encodes CASSQDRNTEAFF.

The CDR3, as DNA: TGTGCCAGCAGTACCGCGGCCTCTGGAAACACCATATATTTT. It specifies CASSTAASGNTIYF. V gene TRBV6-2 or TRBV6-3 combines with J gene TRBJ1-3; D remains unclear. Between the trimmed V and J ends, which lost 5 bases and 0 bases, there was a span of 8 bases. The germline gives CDR1 MNHEY, CDR2 SVGEGT. This CDR3 comprises 14 residues.

The V call is TRBV15, the J call TRBJ2-5, with 8 bases aligning to TRBD2. The CDR3 is made up of 16 amino acids. The germline gives CDR1 LNHNV, CDR2 YYDKDF (reference sequence). The junction had 6 bases not matched to a gene; V was cut back by 0 bases and J by 3 bases. The CDR3 spells CATSRDILAGEETQYF. The CDR3 DNA is TGTGCCACCAGCAGAGATATCCTAGCGGGTGAAGAGACCCAGTACTTC. The full variable domain, completed using reference TRBV15 and TRBJ2-5, is DAMVIQNPRYQVTQFGKPVTLSCSQTLNHNVMYWYQQKSSQAPKLLFHYYDKDFNNEADTPDNFQSRRPNTSFCFLDIRSPGLGDTAMYLCATSRDILAGEETQYFGPGTRLLVL.

This clone has only a few counts. The chain links TRBV5-4 to TRBJ2-7; 8 bases line up with TRBD2. The CDR3 loop spans 15 amino acids. The germline CDR1 and CDR2 sequences are SGHNT and YYREEE (reference sequence). After removal of 4 bases from V and 0 bases from J, the junction contained 6 bases not matched to a gene. The CDR3 loop reads CASSTKRGSSYEQYF. CDR3 nucleotide sequence: TGTGCCAGCAGCACCAAGCGGGGGAGCTCCTACGAGCAGTACTTC.

J is TRBJ1-2 and V is TRBV5-1; TRBD1 aligns across 7 bases. CDR1 is SGHRS and CDR2 is YFSETQ in the germline V gene. The CDR3 is 15 residues long. V shed 4 bases and J 2 bases; nucleotides not matched to a gene: 8. The chain's CDR3 is CASSGGDSFNYGYTF. CDR3 DNA sequence: TGCGCCAGCAGCGGCGGGGACAGCTTCAACTATGGCTACACCTTC.

The V gene is TRBV6-5, the J gene TRBJ1-2, with TRBD1 identical over 9 bases. The germline V gene encodes CDR1 MNHEY and CDR2 SVGAGI. Trimming removed 5 bases from V and 7 bases from J; junction bases left unmatched: 11. The CDR3 is made up of 15 amino acids. CDR3 sequence reads: CASSPGTGRYFGYTF. CDR3 bases: TGTGCCAGCAGTCCCGGGACAGGGAGGTACTTTGGCTACACCTTC.

The chain joins TRBV7-9 to TRBJ1-1; a weak D match, TRBD1 (6 bases). Looked up from germline, CDR1 is SEHNR and CDR2 is FQNEAQ (reference sequence). V lost 0 bases to trimming and J lost 1 base, with 12 bases between them. This CDR3 region has 16 residues. Here the CDR3 reads CASSLAGGAGNTEAFF. CDR3 DNA: TGTGCCAGCAGCTTAGCGGGGGGGGCAGGGAACACTGAAGCTTTCTTT. Drawing the rest from reference TRBV7-9 and TRBJ1-1, the complete variable domain is DTGVSQNPRHKITKRGQNVTFRCDPISEHNRLYWYRQTLGQGPEFLTYFQNEAQLEKSRLLSDRFSAERPKGSFSTLEIQRTEQGDSAMYLCASSLAGGAGNTEAFFGQGTRLTVV.

This chain links TRBV7-3 with TRBJ1-1; TRBD1 matches at 9 bases. V was pared by 4 bases and J by 4 bases, with 4 bases of the junction left unmatched. CDR1 and CDR2 from the germline V gene are SGHTA and FQGTGA. The CDR3 contains 14 residues. CDR3 sequence (DNA): TGTGCCAGCAGCTGGGGACAGGGAGGCACTGAAGCTTTCTTT. Translated: CASSWGQGGTEAFF.

V is TRBV5-1 and J is TRBJ2-5, with TRBD2 identical over 8 bases. This CDR3 spans 16 amino acids. Per the germline V gene, CDR1 is SGHRS and CDR2 is YFSETQ. V trimming: 8 bases; J trimming: 0 bases; junction bases outside the gene matches: 12. The CDR3 protein is CASHRGVAGYQETQYF. DNA for the CDR3: TGCGCCAGTCATAGAGGGGTAGCGGGGTACCAAGAGACCCAGTACTTC.

This chain links TRBV10-3 with TRBJ2-1; 8 nucleotides line up with TRBD2. Germline V gene data show CDR1 as ENHRY and CDR2 as SYGVKD. The length of the CDR3 is 13 residues. J gave up 4 bases and V 8 bases, and 4 bases lay outside the gene matches. In DNA, the CDR3 is TGTGCCATCTGGGCGGGGGGATACAATGAGCAGTTCTTC. Translating gives CAIWAGGYNEQFF.

The J gene is TRBJ1-1, the V gene TRBV10-3; D uncertain. Germline CDR1 and CDR2: ENHRY and SYGVKD. The CDR3 covers 12 residues. V gave up 9 bases and J gave up 0 bases, with 8 bases separating them. DNA of the CDR3: TGTGCCATAGCCGGTATGAACACTGAAGCTTTCTTT. Its translation: CAIAGMNTEAFF.

The chain couples TRBV4-2 to TRBJ2-2; 13 bases match TRBD2. Germline V lookup: CDR1 LGHNA, CDR2 YNFKEQ. V dropped 0 bases and J dropped 3; count of bases not matched to a gene: 4. The length of the CDR3 is 18 residues. CDR3 sequence: CASSQELAGGRDTGELFF. The CDR3 coding sequence is TGTGCCAGCAGCCAAGAACTAGCGGGGGGGCGGGACACCGGGGAGCTGTTTTTT.

The V call is TRBV21-1, the J call TRBJ1-5; the table's D call TRBD1 went unverified against the DNA. TRBV21-1 is an annotated pseudogene. This CDR3 has 16 amino acids. The CDR3 spells CASSKVGATGNQPQHF. CDR3 coding DNA: TGTGCCAGCAGCAAAGTAGGGGCGACAGGCAATCAGCCCCAGCATTTT.

The chain employs TRBV9 and TRBJ1-1; a possible D gene is TRBD1 (6 bases). Trimming removed 4 bases at V and 0 bases at J, with 10 bases between. The length of the CDR3 is 14 residues. Germline CDR1 reads SGDLS; CDR2 reads YYNGEE. CDR3: CASSSGGLNTEAFF. CDR3 in DNA: TGTGCCAGCAGCTCGGGGGGGCTGAACACTGAAGCTTTCTTT.

The chain couples TRBV29-1 to TRBJ2-2; unclear D gene. Per germline, CDR1 SQVTM and CDR2 ANQGSEA. V was clipped by 5 bases and J by 2 bases, with 6 bases between them. This CDR3 region has 12 residues. CDR3: CSVLSNTGELFF. The CDR3 DNA is TGCAGCGTTTTGAGCAACACCGGGGAGCTGTTTTTT.

This chain connects TRBV5-1 to TRBJ1-1; TRBD1 agrees at 8 bases. CDR3 length: 16 residues. The V segment lost 4 bases and the J segment 7 bases; nucleotides outside the gene matches: 15. From germline, CDR1 is SGHRS and CDR2 YFSETQ. The CDR3 coding sequence is TGCGCCAGCAGCCTGGGGCAGGGGGCGATGTGGGATGAAGCTTTCTTT. Its translation: CASSLGQGAMWDEAFF.

This clone was recorded once. The V call is TRBV18, the J call TRBJ1-6; 7 positions agree with TRBD1. Germline V CDR1 and CDR2: KGHSH, LQKENI. The trim removed 1 base at V and 7 bases at J, leaving 4 bases unmatched. The CDR3 runs 15 residues. The chain's CDR3 is CASSPLGGGNSPLHF. The CDR3 DNA follows: TGTGCCAGCTCACCACTAGGGGGCGGGAATTCACCCCTCCACTTT.

The chain links TRBV30 to TRBJ1-4, with a tentative D call TRBD1 (5 bases). Germline V gene data show CDR1 as GTSNPN and CDR2 as SVGIG (reference sequence). The V and J ends lost 2 bases and 8 bases respectively, with 12 bases between them. CDR3 length: 13 amino acids. The chain's CDR3 is CAWSTGAGEKLFF. DNA of the CDR3: TGTGCCTGGAGTACAGGAGCGGGGGAAAAACTGTTTTTT.

This clone has a single count. The chain combines TRBV6-5 with TRBJ1-1; D gene uncertain. Trimming stripped 4 bases from V and 8 bases from J, with 11 bases between. The CDR3 has 12 amino acids. Germline V CDR1 and CDR2: MNHEY, SVGAGI. This chain's CDR3 is CASSSVRTEAFF. The CDR3 DNA is TGTGCCAGCAGTTCGGTCCGTACGGAAGCTTTCTTT.

This clone was seen repeatedly, ten times or more. The chain has TRBV19 and TRBJ1-1; unclear D gene. The CDR3 runs to 16 residues. Between the trimmed V and J ends, which lost 3 bases and 1 base, there was a span of 15 bases. Germline values: CDR1 LNHDA, CDR2 SQIVND (reference sequence). CDR3 sequence reads: CASSMVVELGNTEAFF. The CDR3 DNA follows: TGTGCCAGTAGTATGGTCGTGGAGCTGGGGAACACTGAAGCTTTCTTT. Combining the CDR3 with reference TRBV19 and TRBJ1-1 gives the whole variable domain DGGITQSPKYLFRKEGQNVTLSCEQNLNHDAMYWYRQDPGQGLRLIYYSQIVNDFQKGDIAEGYSVSREKKESFPLTVTSAQKNPTAFYLCASSMVVELGNTEAFFGQGTRLTVV.

This clone was observed a handful of times. The chain combines TRBV6-5 with TRBJ2-7; a weak D match, TRBD2 (5 bases). With 2 bases removed from V and 5 bases from J, the gap between germline ends came to 13 bases. This CDR3 has 14 amino acids. The germline V gene encodes CDR1 MNHEY and CDR2 SVGAGI. The CDR3, as DNA: TGTGCCAGCAGTTACCGAGGGTTTAGTCACGAGCAGTACTTC. Protein sequence: CASSYRGFSHEQYF.